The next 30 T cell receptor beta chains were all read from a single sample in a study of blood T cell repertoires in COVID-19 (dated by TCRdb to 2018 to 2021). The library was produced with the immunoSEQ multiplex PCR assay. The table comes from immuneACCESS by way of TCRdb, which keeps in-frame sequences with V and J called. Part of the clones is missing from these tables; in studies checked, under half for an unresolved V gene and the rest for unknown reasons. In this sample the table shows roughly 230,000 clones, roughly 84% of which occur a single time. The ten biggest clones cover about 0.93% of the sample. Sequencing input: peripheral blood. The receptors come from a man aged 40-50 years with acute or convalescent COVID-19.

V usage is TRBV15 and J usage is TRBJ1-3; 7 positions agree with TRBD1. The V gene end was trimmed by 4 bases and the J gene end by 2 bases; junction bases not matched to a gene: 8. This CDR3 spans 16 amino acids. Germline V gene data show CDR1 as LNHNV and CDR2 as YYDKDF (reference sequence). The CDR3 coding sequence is TGTGCCACCAGCATCCCAGGCACAGGGGCTGGAAACACCATATATTTT. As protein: CATSIPGTGAGNTIYF.

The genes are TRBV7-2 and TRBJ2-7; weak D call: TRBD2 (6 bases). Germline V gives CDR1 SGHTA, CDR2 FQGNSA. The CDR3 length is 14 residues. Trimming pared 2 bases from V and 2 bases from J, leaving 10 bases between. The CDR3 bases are TGTGCCAGCAGCTTAATGGGAGGAGCCTACGAGCAGTACTTC. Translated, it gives CASSLMGGAYEQYF.

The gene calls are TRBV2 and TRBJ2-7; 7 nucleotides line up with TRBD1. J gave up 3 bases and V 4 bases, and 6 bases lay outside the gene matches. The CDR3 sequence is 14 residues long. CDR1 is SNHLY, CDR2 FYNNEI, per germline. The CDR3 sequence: CASSGYRGGYEQYF. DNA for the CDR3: TGTGCCAGCAGTGGTTACAGGGGCGGCTACGAGCAGTACTTC.

CDR3 bases: TGTGCCAGTAGTATCGGGCAGGGGAAGACAGATACGCAGTATTTT. Translating it yields CASSIGQGKTDTQYF. The V and J genes are TRBV19 and TRBJ2-3; D is perhaps TRBD1 (6 bases). Germline V lookup: CDR1 LNHDA, CDR2 SQIVND (reference sequence). The V and J ends lost 3 bases and 3 bases respectively, with 13 bases between them. The CDR3 length is 15 residues. The whole variable domain, filled in from reference TRBV19 and TRBJ2-3, reads DGGITQSPKYLFRKEGQNVTLSCEQNLNHDAMYWYRQDPGQGLRLIYYSQIVNDFQKGDIAEGYSVSREKKESFPLTVTSAQKNPTAFYLCASSIGQGKTDTQYFGPGTRLTVL.

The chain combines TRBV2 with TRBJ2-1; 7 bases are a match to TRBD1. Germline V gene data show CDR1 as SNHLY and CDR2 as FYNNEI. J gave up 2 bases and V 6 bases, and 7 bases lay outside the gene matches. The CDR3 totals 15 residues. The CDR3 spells CASRTGTEAYNEQFF. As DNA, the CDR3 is TGTGCCAGCAGGACCGGGACAGAAGCCTACAATGAGCAGTTCTTC.

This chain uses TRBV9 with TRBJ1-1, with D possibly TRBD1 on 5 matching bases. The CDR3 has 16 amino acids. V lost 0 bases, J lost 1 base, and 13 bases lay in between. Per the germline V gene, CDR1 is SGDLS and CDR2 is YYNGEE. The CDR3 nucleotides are TGTGCCAGCAGCGTAGATGTGGGGAGGGGGAACACTGAAGCTTTCTTT. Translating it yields CASSVDVGRGNTEAFF. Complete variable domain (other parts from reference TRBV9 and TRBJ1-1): DSGVTQTPKHLITATGQRVTLRCSPRSGDLSVYWYQQSLDQGLQFLIQYYNGEERAKGNILERFSAQQFPDLHSELNLSSLELGDSALYFCASSVDVGRGNTEAFFGQGTRLTVV.

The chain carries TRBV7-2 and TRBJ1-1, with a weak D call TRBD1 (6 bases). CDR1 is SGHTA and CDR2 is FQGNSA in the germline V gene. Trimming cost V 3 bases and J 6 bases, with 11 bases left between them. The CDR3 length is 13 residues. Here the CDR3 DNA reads TGTGCCAGCAGCTTGAACAGGGTGTCTGAAGCTTTCTTT. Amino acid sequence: CASSLNRVSEAFF. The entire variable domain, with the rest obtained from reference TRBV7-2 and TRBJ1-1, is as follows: GAGVSQSPSNKVTEKGKDVELRCDPISGHTALYWYRQSLGQGLEFLIYFQGNSAPDKSGLPSDRFSAERTGGSVSTLTIQRTQQEDSAVYLCASSLNRVSEAFFGQGTRLTVV.

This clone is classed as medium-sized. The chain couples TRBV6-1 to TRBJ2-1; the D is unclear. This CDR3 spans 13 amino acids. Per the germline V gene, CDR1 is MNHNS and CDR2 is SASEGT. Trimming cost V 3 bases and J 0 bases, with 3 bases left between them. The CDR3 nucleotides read TGTGCCAGCAGTGACAGCTCCTACAATGAGCAGTTCTTC. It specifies CASSDSSYNEQFF.

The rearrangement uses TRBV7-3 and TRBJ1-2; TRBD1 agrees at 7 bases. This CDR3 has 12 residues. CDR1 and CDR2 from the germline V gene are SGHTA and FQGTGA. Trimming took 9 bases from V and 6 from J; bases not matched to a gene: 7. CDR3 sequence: CARYLRGHGYTF. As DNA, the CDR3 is TGTGCCAGGTATTTAAGGGGGCATGGCTACACCTTC.

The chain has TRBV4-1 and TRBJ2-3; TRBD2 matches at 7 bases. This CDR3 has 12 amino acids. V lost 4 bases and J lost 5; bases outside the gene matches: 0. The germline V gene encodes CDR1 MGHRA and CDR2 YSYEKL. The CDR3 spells CASSPGGDTQYF. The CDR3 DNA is TGCGCCAGCAGCCCGGGGGGAGATACGCAGTATTTT.

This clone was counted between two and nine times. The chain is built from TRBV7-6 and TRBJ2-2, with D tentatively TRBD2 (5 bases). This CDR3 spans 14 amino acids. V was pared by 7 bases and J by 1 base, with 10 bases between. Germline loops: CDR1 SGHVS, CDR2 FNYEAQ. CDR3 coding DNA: TGTGCCAGCACCTCTCGGGGGAACACCGGGGAGCTGTTTTTT. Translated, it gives CASTSRGNTGELFF.

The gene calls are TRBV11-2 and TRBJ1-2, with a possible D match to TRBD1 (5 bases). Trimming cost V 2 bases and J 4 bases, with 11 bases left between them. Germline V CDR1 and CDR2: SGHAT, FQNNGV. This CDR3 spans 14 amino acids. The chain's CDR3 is CASSLSGGFYGYTF. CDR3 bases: TGTGCCAGCAGCTTATCGGGGGGATTCTATGGCTACACCTTC.

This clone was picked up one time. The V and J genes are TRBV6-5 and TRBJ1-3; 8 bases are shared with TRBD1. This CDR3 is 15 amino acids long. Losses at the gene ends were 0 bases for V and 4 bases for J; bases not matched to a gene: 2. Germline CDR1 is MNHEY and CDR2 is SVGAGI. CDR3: CASSYSTGVGNTIYF. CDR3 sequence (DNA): TGTGCCAGCAGTTACTCGACAGGGGTCGGAAACACCATATATTTT.

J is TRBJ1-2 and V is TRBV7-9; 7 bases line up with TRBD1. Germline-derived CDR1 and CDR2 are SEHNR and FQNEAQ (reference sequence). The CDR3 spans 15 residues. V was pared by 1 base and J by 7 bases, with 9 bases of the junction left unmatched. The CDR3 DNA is TGTGCCAGCAGCTTAGAGGTTGGGGACAGTAGTGGCTACACCTTC. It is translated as CASSLEVGDSSGYTF.

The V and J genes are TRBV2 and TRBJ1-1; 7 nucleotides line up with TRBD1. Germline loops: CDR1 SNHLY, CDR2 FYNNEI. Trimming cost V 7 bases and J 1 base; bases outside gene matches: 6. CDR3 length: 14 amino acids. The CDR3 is CASTQTGPNTEAFF. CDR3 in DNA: TGTGCCAGCACCCAGACAGGGCCGAACACTGAAGCTTTCTTT.

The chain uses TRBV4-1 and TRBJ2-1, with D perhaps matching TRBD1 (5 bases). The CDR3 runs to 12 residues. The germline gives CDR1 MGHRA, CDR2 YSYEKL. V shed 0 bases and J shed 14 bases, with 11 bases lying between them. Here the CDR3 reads CASSQDGTGKFF. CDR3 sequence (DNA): TGCGCCAGCAGCCAAGACGGAACAGGCAAGTTCTTC.

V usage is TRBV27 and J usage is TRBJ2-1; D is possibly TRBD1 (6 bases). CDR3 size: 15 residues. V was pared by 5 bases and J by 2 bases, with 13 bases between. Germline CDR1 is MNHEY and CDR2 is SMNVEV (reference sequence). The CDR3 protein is CASSIIQGTYNEQFF. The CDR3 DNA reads TGTGCCAGCAGTATTATACAGGGAACCTACAATGAGCAGTTCTTC.

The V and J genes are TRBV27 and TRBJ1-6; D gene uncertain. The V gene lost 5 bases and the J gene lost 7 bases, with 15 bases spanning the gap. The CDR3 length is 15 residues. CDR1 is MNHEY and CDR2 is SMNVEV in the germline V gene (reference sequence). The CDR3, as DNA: TGTGCCAGCAGTATACTGACGGGAGGGAATTCACCCCTCCACTTT. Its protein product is CASSILTGGNSPLHF.

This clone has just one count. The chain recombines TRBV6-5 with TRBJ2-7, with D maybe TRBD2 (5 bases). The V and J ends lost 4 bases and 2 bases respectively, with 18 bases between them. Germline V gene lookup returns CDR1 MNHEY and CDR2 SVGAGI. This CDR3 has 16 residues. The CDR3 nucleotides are TGTGCCAGCAGTTTGAGGGTTAATAGCCTGACCTACGAGCAGTACTTC. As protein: CASSLRVNSLTYEQYF.

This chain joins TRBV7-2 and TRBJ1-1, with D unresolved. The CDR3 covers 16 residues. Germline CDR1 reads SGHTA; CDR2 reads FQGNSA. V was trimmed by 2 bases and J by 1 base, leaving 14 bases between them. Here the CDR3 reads CASSLHGRMGNTEAFF. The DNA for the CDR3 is TGTGCCAGCAGCTTACATGGCAGGATGGGGAACACTGAAGCTTTCTTT. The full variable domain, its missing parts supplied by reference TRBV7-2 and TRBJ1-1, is GAGVSQSPSNKVTEKGKDVELRCDPISGHTALYWYRQSLGQGLEFLIYFQGNSAPDKSGLPSDRFSAERTGGSVSTLTIQRTQQEDSAVYLCASSLHGRMGNTEAFFGQGTRLTVV.

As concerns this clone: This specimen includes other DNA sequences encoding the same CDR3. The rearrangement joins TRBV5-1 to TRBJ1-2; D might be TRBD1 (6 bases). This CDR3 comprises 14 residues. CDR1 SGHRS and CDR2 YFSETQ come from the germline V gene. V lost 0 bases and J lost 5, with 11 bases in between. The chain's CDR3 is CASSLAGDNYGYTF. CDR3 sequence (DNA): TGCGCCAGCAGCTTGGCAGGGGATAATTATGGCTACACCTTC.

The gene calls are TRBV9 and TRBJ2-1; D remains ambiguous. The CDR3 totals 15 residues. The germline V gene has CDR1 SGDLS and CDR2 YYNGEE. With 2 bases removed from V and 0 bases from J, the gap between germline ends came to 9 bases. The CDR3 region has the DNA TGTGCCAGCAGCGTTGCGGCAGCCTCCTACAATGAGCAGTTCTTC. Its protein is CASSVAAASYNEQFF.

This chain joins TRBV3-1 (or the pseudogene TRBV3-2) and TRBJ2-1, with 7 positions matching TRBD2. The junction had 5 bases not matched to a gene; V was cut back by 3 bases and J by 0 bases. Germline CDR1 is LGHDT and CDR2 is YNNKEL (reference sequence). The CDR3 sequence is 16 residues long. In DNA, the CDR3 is TGTGCCAGCAGCCAGGGTCTAGCGGACTCCTACAATGAGCAGTTCTTC. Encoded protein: CASSQGLADSYNEQFF.

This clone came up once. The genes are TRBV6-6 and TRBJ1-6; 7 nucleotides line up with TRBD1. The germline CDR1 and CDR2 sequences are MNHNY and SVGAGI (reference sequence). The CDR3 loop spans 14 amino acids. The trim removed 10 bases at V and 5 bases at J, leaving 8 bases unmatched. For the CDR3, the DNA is TGTGCCACTAAGGGACAGACAGATAATTCACCCCTCCACTTT. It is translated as CATKGQTDNSPLHF.

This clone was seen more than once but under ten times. The CDR3: CSVFSPNYGYTF. The CDR3 DNA follows: TGCAGCGTTTTTAGTCCCAACTATGGCTACACCTTC. The chain has TRBV29-1 and TRBJ1-2, with D uncertain. V was pared by 5 bases and J by 2 bases, with 9 bases between. The CDR3 contains 12 residues. Germline V gene data show CDR1 as SQVTM and CDR2 as ANQGSEA.

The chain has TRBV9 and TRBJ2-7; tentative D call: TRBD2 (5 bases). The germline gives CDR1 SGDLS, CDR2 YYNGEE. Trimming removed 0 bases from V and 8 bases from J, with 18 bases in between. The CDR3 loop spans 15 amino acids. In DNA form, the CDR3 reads TGTGCCAGCAGCGTAGAAAGCGGCCCTTGGACGAAGCAGTACTTC. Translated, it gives CASSVESGPWTKQYF.

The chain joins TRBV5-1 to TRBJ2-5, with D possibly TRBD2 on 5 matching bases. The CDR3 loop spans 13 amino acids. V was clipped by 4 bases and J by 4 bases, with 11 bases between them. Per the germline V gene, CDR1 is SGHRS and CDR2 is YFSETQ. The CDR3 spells CASSRSEGETQYF. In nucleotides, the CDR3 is TGCGCCAGCAGCCGGTCCGAGGGAGAGACCCAGTACTTC.

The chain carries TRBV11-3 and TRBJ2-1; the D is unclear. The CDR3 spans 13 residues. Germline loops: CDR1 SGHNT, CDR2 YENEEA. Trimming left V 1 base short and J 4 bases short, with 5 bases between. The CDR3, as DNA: TGTGCCAGCAGCTTAGGGCAGTACAATGAGCAGTTCTTC. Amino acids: CASSLGQYNEQFF. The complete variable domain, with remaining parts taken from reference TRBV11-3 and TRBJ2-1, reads EAGVVQSPRYKIIEKKQPVAFWCNPISGHNTLYWYLQNLGQGPELLIRYENEEAVDDSQLPKDRFSAERLKGVDSTLKIQPAELGDSAVYLCASSLGQYNEQFFGPGTRLTVL.

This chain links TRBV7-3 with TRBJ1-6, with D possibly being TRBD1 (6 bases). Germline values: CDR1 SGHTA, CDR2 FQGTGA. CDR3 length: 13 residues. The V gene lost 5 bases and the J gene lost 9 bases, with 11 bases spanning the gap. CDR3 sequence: CASSPRTVSPLHF. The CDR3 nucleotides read TGTGCCAGCAGCCCTCGGACAGTTTCACCCCTCCACTTT.

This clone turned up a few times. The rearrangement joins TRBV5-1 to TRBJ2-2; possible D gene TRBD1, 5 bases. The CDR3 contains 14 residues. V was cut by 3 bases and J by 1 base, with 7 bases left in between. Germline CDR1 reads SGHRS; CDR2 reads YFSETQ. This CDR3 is CASSSQGNTGELFF. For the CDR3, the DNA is TGCGCCAGCAGCTCCCAGGGGAACACCGGGGAGCTGTTTTTT.